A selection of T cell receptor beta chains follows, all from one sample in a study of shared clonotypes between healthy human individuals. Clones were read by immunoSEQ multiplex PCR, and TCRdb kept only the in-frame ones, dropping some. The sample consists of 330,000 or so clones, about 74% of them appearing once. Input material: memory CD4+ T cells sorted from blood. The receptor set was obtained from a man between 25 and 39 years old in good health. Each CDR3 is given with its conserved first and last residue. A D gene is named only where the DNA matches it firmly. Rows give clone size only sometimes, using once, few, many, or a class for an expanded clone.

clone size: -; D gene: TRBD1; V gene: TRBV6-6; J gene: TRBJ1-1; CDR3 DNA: TGTGCCAGCAGAACCCGACAGGGGGAAGGCACTGAAGCTTTCTTT; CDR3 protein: CASRTRQGEGTEAFF
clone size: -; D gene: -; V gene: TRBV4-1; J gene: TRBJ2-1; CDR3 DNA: TGCGCCAGCAGCCAAGATCGGGTAAATGAGCAGTTCTTC; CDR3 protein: CASSQDRVNEQFF
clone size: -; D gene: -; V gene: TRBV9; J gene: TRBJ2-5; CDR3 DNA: TGTGCCAGCAGCAAAGGGCCTGGGGGCCAAGAGACCCAGTACTTC; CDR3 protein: CASSKGPGGQETQYF
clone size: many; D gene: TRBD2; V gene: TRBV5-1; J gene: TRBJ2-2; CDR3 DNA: TGCGCCAGCAAGCCGGGACTAGCGGGAGCAGGCGGGGAGCTGTTTTTT; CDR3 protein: CASKPGLAGAGGELFF
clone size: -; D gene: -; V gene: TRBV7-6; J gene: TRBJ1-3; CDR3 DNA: TGTGCCAGCAGCTTAGTCCAGGCGAGAGGTGGAAACACCATATATTTT; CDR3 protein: CASSLVQARGGNTIYF
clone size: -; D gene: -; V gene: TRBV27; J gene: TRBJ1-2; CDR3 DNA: TGTGCCAGCAGCTCGTGGGAGGGTTATGGCTACACCTTC; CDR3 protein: CASSSWEGYGYTF
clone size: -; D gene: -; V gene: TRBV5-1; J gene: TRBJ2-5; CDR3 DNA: TGCGCCAGCAGCTTGGGGGAGGAGACCCAGTACTTC; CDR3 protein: CASSLGEETQYF
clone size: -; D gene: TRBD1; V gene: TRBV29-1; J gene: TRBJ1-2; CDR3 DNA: TGCAGCGAATGGACAGGGATCGGCTACACCTTC; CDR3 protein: CSEWTGIGYTF
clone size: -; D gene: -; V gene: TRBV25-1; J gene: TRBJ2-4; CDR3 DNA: TGTGCCAGCAGTGATAGTAACACAAACATTCAGTACTTC; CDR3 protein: CASSDSNTNIQYF
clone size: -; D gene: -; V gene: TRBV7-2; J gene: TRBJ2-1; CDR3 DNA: TGTGCCAGCAGCAGAGAGCTAGCAAACAATGAGCAGTTCTTC; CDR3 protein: CASSRELANNEQFF
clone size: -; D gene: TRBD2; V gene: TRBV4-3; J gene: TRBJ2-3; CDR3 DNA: TGCGCCAGCAGCCAAGATCTCAGGACTAGCGGGAGACCAGATACGCAGTATTTT; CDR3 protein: CASSQDLRTSGRPDTQYF
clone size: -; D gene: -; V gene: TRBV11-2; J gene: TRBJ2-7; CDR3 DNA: TGTGCCAGCAGACACGGACAATGGGAGCAGTACTTC; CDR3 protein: CASRHGQWEQYF
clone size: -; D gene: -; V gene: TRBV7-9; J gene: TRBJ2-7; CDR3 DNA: TGTGCCAGCAGCGATCCCCCCACTAGACGAGGATACGAGCAGTACTTC; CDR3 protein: CASSDPPTRRGYEQYF
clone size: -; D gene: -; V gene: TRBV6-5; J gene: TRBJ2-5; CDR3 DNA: TGTGCCAGCAGTTCGACAGGTTGGGAGACCCAGTACTTC; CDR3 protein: CASSSTGWETQYF
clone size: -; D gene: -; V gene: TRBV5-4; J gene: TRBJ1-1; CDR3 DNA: TGTGCCAGCAGCTTCTTCGGGGGTCGGGACACTGAAGCTTTCTTT; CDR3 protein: CASSFFGGRDTEAFF
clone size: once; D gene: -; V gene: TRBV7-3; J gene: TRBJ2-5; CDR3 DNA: TGTGCCAGCAGCCGCAGGGAAGGCGAGACCCAGTACTTC; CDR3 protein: CASSRREGETQYF
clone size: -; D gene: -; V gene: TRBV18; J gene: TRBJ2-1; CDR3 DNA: TGTGCCAGCTCACCCGGGAGCCCCCCGAGGAATGAGCAGTTCTTC; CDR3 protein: CASSPGSPPRNEQFF
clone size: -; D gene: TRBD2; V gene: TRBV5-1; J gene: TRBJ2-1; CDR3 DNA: TGCGCCAGCAGCTTGGGGACTAGCGGGAGGGTCAATGAGCAGTTCTTC; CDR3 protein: CASSLGTSGRVNEQFF
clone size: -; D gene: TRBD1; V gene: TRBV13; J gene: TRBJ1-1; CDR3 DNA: TGTGCCAGCAGCTCAGGGGGCGTACGGACTGAAGCTTTCTTT; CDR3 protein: CASSSGGVRTEAFF
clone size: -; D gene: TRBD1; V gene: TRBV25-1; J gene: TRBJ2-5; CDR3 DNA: TGTGCCAGCAGTCCCGGGACAGGGGGCGGAGAGACCCAGTACTTC; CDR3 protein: CASSPGTGGGETQYF
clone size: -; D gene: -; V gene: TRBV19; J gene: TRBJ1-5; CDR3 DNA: TGTGCCAGTAGTAGGGCGGGTTATAGCAATCAGCCCCAGCATTTT; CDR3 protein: CASSRAGYSNQPQHF
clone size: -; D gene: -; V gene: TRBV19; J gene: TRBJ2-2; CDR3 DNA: TGTGCCAGTGAAGGGCTGTCGAGGGGCACCGGGGAGCTGTTTTTT; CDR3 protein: CASEGLSRGTGELFF
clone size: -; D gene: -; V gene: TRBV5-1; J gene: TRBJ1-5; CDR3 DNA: TGCGCCAGCAGCCCGGTCCCCAGTGGGAGGGGACTTAATCAGCCCCAGCATTTT; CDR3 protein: CASSPVPSGRGLNQPQHF
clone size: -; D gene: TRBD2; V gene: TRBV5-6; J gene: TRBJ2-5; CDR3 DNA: TGTGCCAGCAGCTTGGGAGGGGGACTAGGGGACTTGGGGACCCAGTACTTC; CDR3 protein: CASSLGGGLGDLGTQYF
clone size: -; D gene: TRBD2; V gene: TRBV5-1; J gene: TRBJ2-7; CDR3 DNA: TGCGCCAGCAGCGTAACTAGCGGGAGTTCCTACGAGCAGTACTTC; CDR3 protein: CASSVTSGSSYEQYF
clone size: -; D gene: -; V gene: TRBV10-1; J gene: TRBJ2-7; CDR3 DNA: TGCGCCAGCAGTGGAGCCTACGAGCAGTACTTC; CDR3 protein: CASSGAYEQYF
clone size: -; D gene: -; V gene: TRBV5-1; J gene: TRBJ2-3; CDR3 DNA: TGCGCCAGCAGGGAGAACGGCAGAAGCACAGATACGCAGTATTTT; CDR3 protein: CASRENGRSTDTQYF
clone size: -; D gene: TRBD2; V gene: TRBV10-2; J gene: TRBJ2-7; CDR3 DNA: TGCGCCAGCAGCGCTAGCGGGAGGGCCGGGGAGCAGTACTTC; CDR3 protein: CASSASGRAGEQYF
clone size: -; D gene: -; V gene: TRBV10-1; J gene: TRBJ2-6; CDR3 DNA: TGCGCCATCAGTAGCGTTCCACAAAGTCGGGCCAACGTCCTGACTTTC; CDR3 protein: CAISSVPQSRANVLTF
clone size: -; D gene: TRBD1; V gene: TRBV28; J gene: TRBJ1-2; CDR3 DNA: TGTGCCAGCACCACCGGATGGGGACAGGGCGATGGCTACACCTTC; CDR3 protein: CASTTGWGQGDGYTF
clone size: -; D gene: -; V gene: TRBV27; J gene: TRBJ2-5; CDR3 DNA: TGTGCCAGCAGAACCACAGGGTCCGAGACCCAGTACTTC; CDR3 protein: CASRTTGSETQYF
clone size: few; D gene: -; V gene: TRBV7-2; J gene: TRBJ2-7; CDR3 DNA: TGTGCCAGCAGTCGATCGGGGCTAGGGACTCCCTACGAGCAGTACTTC; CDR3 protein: CASSRSGLGTPYEQYF
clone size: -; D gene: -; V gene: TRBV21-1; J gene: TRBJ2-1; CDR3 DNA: TGTGCCAGCAGCAATTTAATTAGTTGGCGGGAGGTCCTCTACAATGAGCAGTTCTTC; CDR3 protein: CASSNLISWREVLYNEQFF
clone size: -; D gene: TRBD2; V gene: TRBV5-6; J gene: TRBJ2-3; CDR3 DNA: TGTGCCAGCAGCTCTACTAGCGGGAATTCAGATACGCAGTATTTT; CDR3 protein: CASSSTSGNSDTQYF
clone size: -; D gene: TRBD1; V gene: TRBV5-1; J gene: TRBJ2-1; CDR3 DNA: TGCGCCAGCAGTTCCAGGACAGGGGGCTTAAATGAGCAGTTCTTC; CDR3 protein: CASSSRTGGLNEQFF
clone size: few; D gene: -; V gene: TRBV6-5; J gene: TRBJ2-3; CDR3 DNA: TGTGCCAGCAGTCAGCAAGACTTGAGCGTTAATACGCAGTATTTT; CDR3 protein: CASSQQDLSVNTQYF
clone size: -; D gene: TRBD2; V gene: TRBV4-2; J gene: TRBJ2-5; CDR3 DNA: TGTGCCAGCAGCCAAGCCAGGACTAGCGTACAAGAGACCCAGTACTTC; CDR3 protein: CASSQARTSVQETQYF
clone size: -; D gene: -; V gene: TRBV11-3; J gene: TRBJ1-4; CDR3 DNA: TGTGCCAGCAGCTCCCCAGCAGGGAAGAAACTGTTTTTT; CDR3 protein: CASSSPAGKKLFF
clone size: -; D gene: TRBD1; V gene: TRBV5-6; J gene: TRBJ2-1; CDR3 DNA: TGTGCCAGCAGCCCGGGGACAGGGTCTTACAATGAGCAGTTCTTC; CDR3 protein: CASSPGTGSYNEQFF
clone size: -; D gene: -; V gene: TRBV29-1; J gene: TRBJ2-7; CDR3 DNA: TGCAGCGTTGTTTGGGCGGAGGGCGGGGACGAGCAGTACTTC; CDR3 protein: CSVVWAEGGDEQYF
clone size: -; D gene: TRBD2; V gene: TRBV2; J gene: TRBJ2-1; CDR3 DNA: TGTGCCAGCAGGGCCCAGCGGGAGGGTGCCAATGAGCAGTTCTTC; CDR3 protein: CASRAQREGANEQFF
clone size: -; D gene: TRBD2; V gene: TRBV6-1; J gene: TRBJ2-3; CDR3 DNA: TGTGCCAGCCCGGGACTAGCGGGAGGAACAGATACGCAGTATTTT; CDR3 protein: CASPGLAGGTDTQYF
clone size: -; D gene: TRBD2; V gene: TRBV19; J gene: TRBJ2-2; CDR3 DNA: TGTGCCAGTAGTATGAGGTTAGCGGGAACGAATACCGGGGAGCTGTTTTTT; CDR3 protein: CASSMRLAGTNTGELFF
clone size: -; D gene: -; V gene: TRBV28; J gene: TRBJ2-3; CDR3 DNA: TGTGCCAGCAGAGGAGTCGGCAGCACAGATACGCAGTATTTT; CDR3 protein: CASRGVGSTDTQYF
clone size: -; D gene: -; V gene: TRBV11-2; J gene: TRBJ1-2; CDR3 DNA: TGTGCCAGCAGCCAAAATTATGGCTACACCTTC; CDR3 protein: CASSQNYGYTF
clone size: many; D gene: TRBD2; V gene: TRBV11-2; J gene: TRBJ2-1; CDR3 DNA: TGTGCCAGCAGCCGGACTAGCGGGAGTATTTATGAGCAGTTCTTC; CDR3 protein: CASSRTSGSIYEQFF
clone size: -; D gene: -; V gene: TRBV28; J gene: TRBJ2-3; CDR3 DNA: TGTGCCAGTCTCCGGGGGTATACGCAGTATTTT; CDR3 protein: CASLRGYTQYF
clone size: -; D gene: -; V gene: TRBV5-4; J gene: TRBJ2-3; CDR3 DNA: TGTGCCAGCAGCTTTCCAGCGCTCCATGGCACAGATACGCAGTATTTT; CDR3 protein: CASSFPALHGTDTQYF
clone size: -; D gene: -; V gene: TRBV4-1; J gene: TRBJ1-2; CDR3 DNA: TGCGCCAGCAGCCCTACGGGAGGGACGGGCTATGGCTACACCTTC; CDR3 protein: CASSPTGGTGYGYTF